This T cell receptor (beta chain) was profiled in a study of CD4+ T cells in melanoma. The study's findings and limits: CD8+ T cell, macrophage and B cell function reportedly correlated with neoantigen-specific CD4+ T cells. Diverse differentiation states were reported for melanoma neoantigen-specific CD4+ T cells.

With regard to this clone: Its antigen is as yet unknown.

Assay: immunoSEQ multiplex PCR; the TCRdb copy retains only in-frame clones and omits some. The sample holds 20,000 to 25,000 clones, approximately 78% seen once. CDR1 ENHRY and CDR2 SYGVKD come from the germline V gene. The CDR3 sequence is 14 residues long. Trimming removed 7 bases at V and 7 bases at J, with 19 bases between. V and J are TRBV10-3 and TRBJ1-2; a possible D gene is TRBD1 (5 bases). The receptor was derived from a human donor with melanoma. CDR3 protein: CAINPGPTRGGYTF. CDR3 bases: TGTGCCATCAATCCGGGACCGACGCGCGGTGGCTACACCTTC.